The entry below gives a single TCR beta chain sequence along with its context. Its cognate antigen is unknown. Deletions cut 1 base from V and 7 bases from J, with 5 bases between. Per the germline V gene, CDR1 is SGHKS and CDR2 is YYEKEE (reference sequence). CDR3 length: 11 amino acids. The data were taken from a study of shared clonotypes between healthy human individuals. Study results and limitations: Few donors limited the genetic and exposure-history diversity represented. As a rule, naive subsets had a larger estimated richness than memory subsets.

The data were produced by immunoSEQ multiplex PCR, yet TCRdb's version contains in-frame clones alone and is incomplete. Seen here are fewer than 700,000 clones, 95% observed once, and the top ten hold about 0.11%. Naive CD8 isolation took CD45RO-negative cells positively selected for CCR7 and excluded terminally differentiated effector memory CD45RA+ cells. The sequence came from a woman under 40 in good health. The V and J genes are TRBV5-5 and TRBJ1-1; D is undetermined. What was sequenced was naive CD8+ T cells sorted from blood. Here the CDR3 reads CASSLRFEAFF. In DNA form, the CDR3 reads TGTGCCAGCAGCTTGCGGTTTGAAGCTTTCTTT.